Sequencing of this T cell receptor (beta chain) was carried out in a study of response to subunit inactivated influenza vaccine. TCRdb called the RT-PCR reads again in MiXCR, with one record for every CDR3 protein. The table has around 540,000 distinct CDR3 sequences, about 12% seen once; the top ten hold 9.5% to 13%. This clonotype was detected a few times. The V gene's germline CDR1 is SEHNR and CDR2 FQNEAQ (reference sequence). V was cut by 5 bases and J by 2 bases, with 10 bases left in between. This CDR3 spans 13 amino acids. The chain combines TRBV7-9 with TRBJ2-7; D is undetermined. The specimen was PBMCs from blood, collected on the day of vaccination. This receptor was identified in a man over 45 who received an inactivated influenza vaccine. CDR3 nucleotides: TGTGCCAGCAGCAGAGACACCACCTACGAGCAGTACTTC. Protein product: CASSRDTTYEQYF. Variable domain in full (rest from reference TRBV7-9 and TRBJ2-7): DTGVSQNPRHKITKRGQNVTFRCDPISEHNRLYWYRQTLGQGPEFLTYFQNEAQLEKSRLLSDRFSAERPKGSFSTLEIQRTEQGDSAMYLCASSRDTTYEQYFGPGTRLTVT.